The T cell receptor (beta chain) under discussion was sequenced for a study of T cell responses to AZD1222 COVID-19 vaccine (dated by TCRdb to 2020 to 2022). In the study overall: AZD1222 recipients whose second dose came at about 4 weeks and those whose second dose came at about 12 weeks were combined into one group, since spike-specific TCR depth and breadth did not differ between the two schedules. Trial participants were enrolled by age into subgroups of 18-55, 56-69 and 70-plus years, and 148, 28 and 57 TCR-sequenced participants, respectively, were included in these subgroups. TCR sequencing was performed for 230 to 250 trial participants, of whom 200 to 220 were given two doses of AZD1222 and around 25 were given two doses of MenACWY control vaccine.

As encoded in the germline V gene (reference sequence), CDR1 is MNHEY while CDR2 is SMNVEV. The CDR3 measures 13 amino acids from cysteine to phenylalanine. Only CDR3 DNA remains: 39 bases, in frame from the first base. From V the trimming removes 6 bases and from J it removes 5 bases, while the gene matches leave 1 base of the junction unaccounted for. This clone has a single count. Its antigen is still unknown. Qualities for individual bases were not recorded, and no much larger clone is one base off. Other DNA sequences in this sample translate to the same CDR3. The time point tag for this specimen amounts to: baseline before first vaccination. Samples from vaccinated people were obtained from the UK trials COV001 and COV002, which included a single-blind randomized controlled phase 2/3 trial of AZD1222 (ChAdOx1 nCoV-19) in healthy adults. Trial participant PBMC samples were collected at day 0 and day 28 after the second dose for TCRbeta chain sequencing.

Summary of the overall study and its limitations: Conclusions about previously exposed vaccinees are limited, since just a handful of AZD1222 recipients were seropositive for SARS-CoV-2 at baseline. In the small 56-69-year group, the increase in depth fell short of significance, most likely because of low power. After two AZD1222 doses, spike-specific TCR breadth and depth were significantly higher than at day 0 and than in MenACWY recipients. Epitopes outside the regions mutated in the B.1.351 and B.1.1.7 variants were reportedly recognized by nearly half of the unique spike-specific TCRs. Vaccine-associated CD4 TCRs spanned the whole spike protein, with dominant responses in regions 160-218 and 743-854. Because no day 14 peak-response samples were available, repertoires were characterized only after the peak T cell response. Most participants were white British and females outnumbered males, and the authors suggested that clonal diversity may have been underestimated.

The CDR3 regions of human TCRbeta chains were subjected to immunosequencing. The original methods were these. Repertoire TCRs were matched against a reference library of SARS-CoV-2-specific TCRs generated with the MIRA antigen-specificity platform. Breadth meant the fraction of unique TCRs that were SARS-CoV-2-associated, whereas depth meant the fraction of total T cells that were SARS-CoV-2-associated. Each spike-specific TCR was assigned to its reactive spike region and to a CD4 or CD8 class using the MIRA data. Log10-transformed breadth and depth values were compared by one-way ANOVA with Sidak's multiple comparisons tests. This is the immuneACCESS table as TCRdb keeps it, with only in-frame sequences that have V and J called. A part of the clones is gone; compared with another copy, unresolved V genes explain less than half, and the rest is unexplained. The D gene and trimming were derived from the DNA, and the V and J assignments and clone size from that table. The sample table records 110,000 to 150,000 clones; roughly 91% of these occur just once. Jointly, the top ten make up over 7.5% of the sample.

The sequence derives from an adult in good health. This sample comprised peripheral blood, obtained on day 0 of AZD1222 vaccination. The rearranged chain carries TRBV27 and TRBJ1-6, with 7 bases in between that match TRBD1. The CDR3 is CASRGQNNSPLHF. DNA sequence: TGTGCCAGCAGGGGACAGAATAATTCACCCCTCCACTTT.